Shown below are 21 T cell receptor beta chains from a single sample sequenced in a study of T-cell reconstitution after alpha-beta-depleted transplantation in children (dated by TCRdb to the mid-2010s). The library was produced with PCR. The listed sequencing device is Illumina HiSeq 2500. Molecular barcoding was employed in the preparation of TCR libraries, with unique molecular identifiers being used to normalize TCRbeta repertoire quantification. TCRdb took the public reads, trimmed them with fastp at Q25, ran MiXCR for clone calling and kept in-frame beta chains. Each entry merges the rows of one CDR3 protein and shows their most common DNA and genes. This sample is represented by around 600,000 distinct CDR3 sequences; around 16% of them were singletons. Clones ranked in the top ten supply 1.1% of the sample. Source: PBMCs from the stem cell graft donor, taken from the stem cell graft. The origin of the receptors is a human donor who donated a stem cell graft to a child with acute myeloid leukemia.

At least ten counts were recorded for this clonotype. V gene TRBV20-1 combines with J gene TRBJ1-5; TRBD1 is a possible D gene (6 bases). The CDR3 sequence is 15 residues long. Trimming left V 0 bases short and J 2 bases short, with 11 bases between. Germline CDR1 and CDR2: DFQATT and SNEGSKA (reference sequence). The CDR3 reads CSAREWGGRNQPQHF. CDR3 in DNA: TGCAGTGCTAGAGAGTGGGGGGGCCGCAATCAGCCCCAGCATTTT.

This clonotype was observed a few times. The chain employs TRBV7-7 and TRBJ2-3, with 9 bases matching TRBD2. The CDR3 runs 14 residues. Trimming cost V 5 bases and J 6 bases; bases outside gene matches: 6. Germline-derived CDR1 and CDR2 are SSHAT and FNYEAQ (reference sequence). The chain's CDR3 is CASSVSGGGDTQYF. The CDR3 nucleotides are TGTGCCAGCAGCGTTAGCGGGGGCGGGGATACGCAGTATTTT.

In its sample, this clonotype was seen a few times. The CDR3 region has the DNA TGTGCCACCAGCAGAGATTTGGGGATCCCCTACGAGCAGTACTTC. Translation: CATSRDLGIPYEQYF. The chain uses TRBV15 and TRBJ2-7, with unresolved D. V was pared by 0 bases and J by 2 bases, with 11 bases between. The germline gives CDR1 LNHNV, CDR2 YYDKDF (reference sequence). The CDR3 runs 15 residues. The whole variable domain, filled in from reference TRBV15 and TRBJ2-7, reads DAMVIQNPRYQVTQFGKPVTLSCSQTLNHNVMYWYQQKSSQAPKLLFHYYDKDFNNEADTPDNFQSRRPNTSFCFLDIRSPGLGDTAMYLCATSRDLGIPYEQYFGPGTRLTVT.

The chain links TRBV29-1 to TRBJ2-7; D possibly corresponds to TRBD2 (5 bases). Deletions cut 0 bases from V and 2 bases from J, with 17 bases between. The germline V gene has CDR1 SQVTM and CDR2 ANQGSEA. The CDR3 loop spans 16 amino acids. The CDR3 region has the DNA TGCAGCGTTGAAGAGGGAGCAGGTGGAATCCCCTACGAGCAGTACTTC. Its translation: CSVEEGAGGIPYEQYF.

This clonotype was detected ten times or more. The V and J genes are TRBV29-1 and TRBJ1-5, with TRBD1 identical over 8 bases. The CDR3 consists of 12 residues. V shed 4 bases, J shed 7 bases, and the junction held 3 bases outside the gene matches. Germline lookup yields CDR1 SQVTM and CDR2 ANQGSEA. This CDR3 is CSVGQGSQPQHF. As DNA, the CDR3 is TGCAGCGTTGGACAGGGGAGCCAGCCCCAGCATTTT. Full variable domain (outside the CDR3, taken from reference TRBV29-1 and TRBJ1-5): SAVISQKPSRDICQRGTSLTIQCQVDSQVTMMFWYRQQPGQSLTLIATANQGSEATYESGFVIDKFPISRPNLTFSTLTVSNMSPEDSSIYLCSVGQGSQPQHFGDGTRLSIL.

About this clonotype itself: A read error may explain this, as a much larger clone is one base away. J is TRBJ2-7 and V is TRBV5-6; 9 bases map to TRBD2. CDR3 length equals 15 residues. Trimming at V came to 4 bases and at J to 5 bases, leaving 10 bases not matched to a gene. The germline gives CDR1 SGHDT, CDR2 YYEEEE. The CDR3 DNA reads as TGTGCCAGCAGCCTGGCGGGGGGGAATCCCAACGAGCAGTACTTC. Residues: CASSLAGGNPNEQYF.

This sequence joins TRBV7-9 and TRBJ1-2; 11 nucleotides agree with TRBD1. Trimming cost V 3 bases and J 9 bases; bases outside gene matches: 6. This CDR3 contains 14 residues. The germline gives CDR1 SEHNR, CDR2 FQNEAQ (reference sequence). For the CDR3, the DNA is TGTGCCAGCAGCTTCGGGACAGGGGGGCGTAGCTACACCTTC. Translating it yields CASSFGTGGRSYTF.

This rearrangement joins TRBV7-2 to TRBJ1-6, with D tentatively TRBD1 (5 bases). The CDR3 consists of 12 residues. Germline V gene data show CDR1 as SGHTA and CDR2 as FQGNSA. V lost 11 bases and J lost 6, with 11 bases in between. The chain's CDR3 is CAAGTGNSPLHF. The CDR3 nucleotides are TGTGCCGCGGGGACGGGTAATTCACCCCTCCACTTT.

This clonotype came up many times. V is TRBV15 and J is TRBJ1-2; D is undetermined. The CDR3 covers 14 residues. V dropped 4 bases and J dropped 4 bases, with 13 bases sitting between them. Germline-derived CDR1 and CDR2 are LNHNV and YYDKDF (reference sequence). In DNA, the CDR3 is TGTGCCACCAGCAACCCGGGCCCGCCCTATGGCTACACCTTC. This translates into CATSNPGPPYGYTF.

As regards this clonotype: A single base separates this from a much larger clone, so it may be a read error. The chain links TRBV7-2 to TRBJ2-6; no definite D call. Germline V CDR1 and CDR2: SGHTA, FQGNSA. This CDR3 region has 17 residues. As DNA, the CDR3 is TGTGCCGGCAGCTTACGAGGCGGCCGCTCTGGGGCCAACGTCCTGACTTTC. The encoded protein is CAGSLRGGRSGANVLTF.

The table lists this clonotype with many counts. This rearrangement joins TRBV5-1 to TRBJ2-3; D is ambiguous. V was pared by 4 bases and J by 2 bases, with 11 bases between. In germline, CDR1 is SGHRS, CDR2 YFSETQ. CDR3 size: 14 residues. The CDR3 reads CASSPPLNTDTQYF. The CDR3 DNA reads as TGCGCCAGCAGCCCGCCGCTTAACACAGATACGCAGTATTTT.

The chain employs TRBV10-3 and TRBJ2-1; the D is unclear. V shed 3 bases and J shed 4 bases, with 10 bases lying between them. This CDR3 has 14 residues. Germline V gene lookup returns CDR1 ENHRY and CDR2 SYGVKD. CDR3 in DNA: TGTGCCATCAGTGATTTCCCGGAGTACAATGAGCAGTTCTTC. Its protein is CAISDFPEYNEQFF.

This clonotype has a count of ten or more. The CDR3 here is CSARGGGSRPTSTDTQYF. The CDR3 nucleotides are TGCAGTGCTAGAGGAGGCGGGAGTAGACCTACTAGCACAGATACGCAGTATTTT. The V call is TRBV20-1, the J call TRBJ2-3; 7 nucleotides align to TRBD2. Germline CDR1 reads DFQATT; CDR2 reads SNEGSKA (reference sequence). After removal of 1 base from V and 0 bases from J, the junction contained 13 bases not matched to a gene. This CDR3 contains 18 residues.

CDR3 amino acids: CASSPPPKPNNEQFF. The CDR3 DNA sequence: TGTGCCAGCAGTCCTCCACCTAAACCCAACAATGAGCAGTTCTTC. V and J are TRBV27 and TRBJ2-1; D is unresolved. Trimming shortened V by 5 bases and J by 5 bases, and 16 bases separated the two germline ends. Looked up from germline, CDR1 is MNHEY and CDR2 is SMNVEV (reference sequence). The CDR3 loop spans 15 amino acids.

This clonotype has at least ten counts. J is TRBJ2-1 and V is TRBV9, with a weak D call TRBD1 (7 bases). The CDR3 contains 15 residues. The V and J ends lost 0 bases and 6 bases respectively, with 13 bases between them. CDR1 is SGDLS, CDR2 YYNGEE, per germline. The CDR3 is CASSVAVQGGNEQFF. CDR3 in DNA: TGTGCCAGCAGCGTAGCTGTGCAGGGGGGCAATGAGCAGTTCTTC.

V usage is TRBV12-5 and J usage is TRBJ2-1; D is possibly TRBD2 (6 bases). In germline, CDR1 is LGHNT, CDR2 FRNRAP. V lost 2 bases and J lost 5, with 13 bases in between. This CDR3 comprises 15 residues. The CDR3 region has the DNA TGTGCTAGTGGTTTGCCAGCTCCTAGCGACAATGAGCAGTTCTTC. Translated: CASGLPAPSDNEQFF. The entire variable domain, with the rest obtained from reference TRBV12-5 and TRBJ2-1, is as follows: DARVTQTPRHKVTEMGQEVTMRCQPILGHNTVFWYRQTMMQGLELLAYFRNRAPLDDSGMPKDRFSAEMPDATLATLKIQPSEPRDSAVYFCASGLPAPSDNEQFFGPGTRLTVL.

This clonotype was counted many times. CDR3 sequence: CASSLQGFNEQFF. The CDR3 DNA is TGTGCCAGCAGTCTCCAGGGTTTCAATGAGCAGTTCTTC. This rearrangement joins TRBV12-3 or TRBV12-4 to TRBJ2-1, with D maybe TRBD1 (5 bases). CDR3 length: 13 amino acids. The V gene lost 5 bases and the J gene lost 6 bases, with 11 bases spanning the gap.

This clonotype was seen more than once but under ten times. The chain joins TRBV7-6 to TRBJ2-1, with 7 positions matching TRBD2. Germline V lookup: CDR1 SGHVS, CDR2 FNYEAQ. The CDR3 has 17 amino acids. The trim removed 2 bases at V and 0 bases at J, leaving 7 bases unmatched. For the CDR3, the DNA is TGTGCCAGCAGCTTATTACAAGCGGGGAGCTCCTACAATGAGCAGTTCTTC. Amino acid sequence: CASSLLQAGSSYNEQFF.

This clonotype has a count of ten or more. The chain uses TRBV20-1 and TRBJ2-5; 8 positions match TRBD2. In germline, CDR1 is DFQATT, CDR2 SNEGSKA (reference sequence). The V segment lost 6 bases and the J segment 2 bases; nucleotides outside the gene matches: 5. CDR3 length: 13 residues. The CDR3 coding sequence is TGCAGTGCCAGCGGGGGCCTACAAGAGACCCAGTACTTC. This sequence encodes CSASGGLQETQYF.

There are a few counts of this clonotype. V and J are TRBV28 and TRBJ2-1; 8 positions match TRBD1. Looked up from germline, CDR1 is MDHEN and CDR2 is SYDVKM. The V segment lost 6 bases and the J segment 7 bases; nucleotides outside the gene matches: 14. This CDR3 has 16 residues. This CDR3 reads CASRPTSRTGFNEQFF. CDR3 bases: TGTGCCAGCAGACCTACCAGCAGGACAGGGTTTAATGAGCAGTTCTTC.

Many counts were recorded for this clonotype. The chain employs TRBV20-1 and TRBJ1-1; possibly TRBD1 for D (5 bases). Trimming shortened V by 6 bases and J by 10 bases, and 18 bases separated the two germline ends. The CDR3 is 12 amino acids. The germline gives CDR1 DFQATT, CDR2 SNEGSKA (reference sequence). Here the CDR3 DNA reads TGCAGTGCCCCCACGGGGGGGGGTGGAGCTTTCTTT. It yields the protein CSAPTGGGGAFF.